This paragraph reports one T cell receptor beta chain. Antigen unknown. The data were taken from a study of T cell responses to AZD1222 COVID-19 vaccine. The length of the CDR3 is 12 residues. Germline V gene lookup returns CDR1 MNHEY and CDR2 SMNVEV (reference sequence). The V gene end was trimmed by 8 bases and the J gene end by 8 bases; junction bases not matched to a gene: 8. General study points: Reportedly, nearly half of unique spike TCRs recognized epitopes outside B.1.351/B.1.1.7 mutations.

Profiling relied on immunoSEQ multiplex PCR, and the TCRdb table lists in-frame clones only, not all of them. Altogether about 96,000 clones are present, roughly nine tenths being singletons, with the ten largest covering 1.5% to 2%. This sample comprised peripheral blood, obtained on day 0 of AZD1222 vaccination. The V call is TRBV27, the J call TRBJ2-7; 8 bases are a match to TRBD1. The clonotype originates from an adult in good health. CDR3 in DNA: TGTGCCAGCTCCGGGACAGGCTTTAAGCAGTACTTC. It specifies CASSGTGFKQYF.